One and the same sample provided the 6 T cell receptor beta chains below, sequenced in a study of cytomegalovirus exposure and HLA in healthy donors. Vbeta (60) and Jbeta (13) primers were used in the PCR. Clones were sequenced by immunoSEQ multiplex PCR, and TCRdb holds only the in-frame ones, with some missing. Seen here are about 110,000 clones, around two thirds observed once, and the top ten hold 3.8%. Sequencing was carried out using PBMCs. The receptors derive from a man aged 30-40 years in good health and CMV-seropositive.

The chain couples TRBV19 to TRBJ2-1, with TRBD1 identical over 7 bases. Germline values: CDR1 LNHDA, CDR2 SQIVND (reference sequence). There are 15 residues in the CDR3. Germline trimming cut 6 bases from V and 8 bases from J; bases unmatched to any gene: 13. The CDR3 coding sequence is TGTGCCAGTAGCCAGAGGGGGCCCTTTGGGCATGAGCAGTTCTTC. It yields the protein CASSQRGPFGHEQFF.

The rearrangement joins TRBV13 to TRBJ1-3; D is possibly TRBD1 (6 bases). The germline CDR1 and CDR2 sequences are PRHDT and FYEKMQ (reference sequence). The V end was cut by 6 bases, the J end by 6 bases, with 15 bases between. The CDR3 spans 14 residues. The CDR3 nucleotides are TGTGCCAGCAGACCCCCCGGGACAACAAACACCATATATTTT. Translation: CASRPPGTTNTIYF.

The rearrangement joins TRBV21-1 to TRBJ1-5; the D call of TRBD1 is as the table states it, not checked on the DNA. TRBV21-1 corresponds to a pseudogene. The CDR3 length is 17 residues. CDR3 DNA: TGTGCCAGCAGCAAGAGGGACAGGGCTTATAGCAATCAGCCCCAGCATTTT. This sequence encodes CASSKRDRAYSNQPQHF.

The gene calls are TRBV11-2 and TRBJ2-7, with 7 nucleotides matching TRBD1. The CDR3 totals 16 residues. Trimming cost V 2 bases and J 0 bases; bases outside gene matches: 7. Germline-derived CDR1 and CDR2 are SGHAT and FQNNGV. The CDR3, as DNA: TGTGCCAGCAGCTTAAGCCGGGACAGAAGCTCCTACGAGCAGTACTTC. Amino acid sequence: CASSLSRDRSSYEQYF.

This clone has only one observation. This sequence joins TRBV25-1 and TRBJ2-2, with TRBD2 identical over 8 bases. The CDR3 runs to 15 residues. Germline V lookup: CDR1 MGHDK, CDR2 SYGVNS. J lost 6 bases, V lost 5 bases, and 8 bases had no gene match. The CDR3 region is CASSPHGGGSGELFF. The CDR3 region has the DNA TGTGCCAGCAGTCCCCACGGGGGGGGCTCCGGGGAGCTGTTTTTT.

This clone was observed a handful of times. This sequence joins TRBV29-1 and TRBJ2-2, with D possibly TRBD1 on 7 matching bases. The CDR3 sequence is 14 residues long. Germline values: CDR1 SQVTM, CDR2 ANQGSEA. V lost 7 bases and J 5 bases, leaving 17 bases between the germline ends. The CDR3 DNA is TGCAGCGGGGGACGACAGGGAGGTACCGGGGAGCTGTTTTTT. As protein: CSGGRQGGTGELFF.